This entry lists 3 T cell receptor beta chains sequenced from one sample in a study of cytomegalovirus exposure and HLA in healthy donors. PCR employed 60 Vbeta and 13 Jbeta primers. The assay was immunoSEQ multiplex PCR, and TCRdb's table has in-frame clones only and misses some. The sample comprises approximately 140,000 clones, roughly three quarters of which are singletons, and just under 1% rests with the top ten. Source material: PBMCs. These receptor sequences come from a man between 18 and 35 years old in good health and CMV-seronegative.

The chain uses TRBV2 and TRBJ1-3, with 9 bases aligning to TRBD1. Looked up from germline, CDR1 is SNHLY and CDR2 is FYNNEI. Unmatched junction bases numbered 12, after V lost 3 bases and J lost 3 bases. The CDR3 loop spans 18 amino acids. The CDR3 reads CASSDGPGQGLGGNTIYF. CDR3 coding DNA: TGTGCCAGCAGTGATGGGCCGGGACAGGGCCTCGGTGGAAACACCATATATTTT. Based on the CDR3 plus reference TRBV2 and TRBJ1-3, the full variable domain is EPEVTQTPSHQVTQMGQEVILRCVPISNHLYFYWYRQILGQKVEFLVSFYNNEISEKSEIFDDQFSVERPDGSNFTLKIRSTKLEDSAMYFCASSDGPGQGLGGNTIYFGEGSWLTVV.

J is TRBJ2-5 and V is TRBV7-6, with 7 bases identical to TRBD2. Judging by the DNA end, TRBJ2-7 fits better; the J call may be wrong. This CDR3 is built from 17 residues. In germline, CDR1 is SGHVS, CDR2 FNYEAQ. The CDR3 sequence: CASSRWGGKTDLYEQYF. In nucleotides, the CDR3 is TGTGCCAGCAGCCGATGGGGGGGGAAGACTGACCTCTACGAGCAGTACTTC.

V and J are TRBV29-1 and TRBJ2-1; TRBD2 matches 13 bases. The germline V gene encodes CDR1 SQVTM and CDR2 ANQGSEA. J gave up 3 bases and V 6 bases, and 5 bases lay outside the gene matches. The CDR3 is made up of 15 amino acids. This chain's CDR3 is CSVPGLAGDYNEQFF. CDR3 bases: TGCAGCGTCCCTGGACTAGCGGGGGACTACAATGAGCAGTTCTTC.